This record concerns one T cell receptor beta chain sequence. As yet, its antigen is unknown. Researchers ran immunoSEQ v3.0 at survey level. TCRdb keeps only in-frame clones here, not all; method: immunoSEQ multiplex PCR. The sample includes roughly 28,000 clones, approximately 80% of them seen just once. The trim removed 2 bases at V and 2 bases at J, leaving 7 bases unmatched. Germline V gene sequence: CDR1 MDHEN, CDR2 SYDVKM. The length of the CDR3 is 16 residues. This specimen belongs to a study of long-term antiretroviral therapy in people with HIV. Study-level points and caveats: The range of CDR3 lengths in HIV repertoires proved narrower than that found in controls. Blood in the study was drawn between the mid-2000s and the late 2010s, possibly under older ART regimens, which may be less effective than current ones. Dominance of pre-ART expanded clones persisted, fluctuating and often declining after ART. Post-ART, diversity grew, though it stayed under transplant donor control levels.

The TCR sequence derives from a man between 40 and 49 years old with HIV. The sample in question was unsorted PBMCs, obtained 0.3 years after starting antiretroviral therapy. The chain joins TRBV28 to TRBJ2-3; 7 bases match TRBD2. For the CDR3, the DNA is TGTGCCAGCAGTTTAGTGGCTAGCGGCCCCACAGATACGCAGTATTTT. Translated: CASSLVASGPTDTQYF.